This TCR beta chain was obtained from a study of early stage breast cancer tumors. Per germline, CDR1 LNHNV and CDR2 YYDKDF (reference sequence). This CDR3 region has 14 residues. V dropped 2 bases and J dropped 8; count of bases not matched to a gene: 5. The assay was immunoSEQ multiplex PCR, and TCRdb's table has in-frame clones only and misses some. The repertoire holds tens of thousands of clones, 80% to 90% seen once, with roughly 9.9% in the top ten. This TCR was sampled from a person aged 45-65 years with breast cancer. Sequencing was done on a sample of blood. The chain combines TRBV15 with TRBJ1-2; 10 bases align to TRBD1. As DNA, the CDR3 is TGTGCCACCAGCAGAAGACAGGGGGCCCAGGGCTACACCTTC. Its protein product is CATSRRQGAQGYTF.